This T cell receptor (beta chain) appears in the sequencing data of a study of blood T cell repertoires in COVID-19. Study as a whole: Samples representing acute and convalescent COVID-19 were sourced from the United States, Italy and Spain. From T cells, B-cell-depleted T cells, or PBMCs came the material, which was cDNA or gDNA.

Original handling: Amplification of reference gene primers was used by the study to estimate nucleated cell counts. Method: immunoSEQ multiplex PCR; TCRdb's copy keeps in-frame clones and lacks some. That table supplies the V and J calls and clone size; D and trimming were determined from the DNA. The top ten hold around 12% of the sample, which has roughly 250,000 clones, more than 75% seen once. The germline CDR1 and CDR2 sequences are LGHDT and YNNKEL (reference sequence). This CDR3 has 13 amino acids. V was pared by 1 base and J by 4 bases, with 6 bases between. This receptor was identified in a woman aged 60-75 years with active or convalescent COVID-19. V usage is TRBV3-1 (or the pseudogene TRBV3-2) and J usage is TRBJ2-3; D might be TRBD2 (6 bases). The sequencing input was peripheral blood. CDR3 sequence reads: CASSQGGADTQYF. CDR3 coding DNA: TGTGCCAGCAGCCAAGGCGGGGCAGATACGCAGTATTTT.